What follows are 9 T cell receptor beta chains derived from one specimen sequenced in a study of vaccination effects on CD4 cells after COVID-19. Their antigen targets remain unknown. ViraFEST expansion of antigen-specific CD4+ T cells with viral peptide pools preceded sequencing. CD4+ T cells were isolated after about nine days of culture. Vaccination of participants consisted of two doses of either the BNT162b2 or mRNA-1273 vaccine. The repertoire was sequenced with immunoSEQ multiplex PCR; TCRdb's copy has only in-frame clones and lacks some. The table includes about 59,000 clones, 78% detected once. The source material was CD4+ T cells from PBMCs cultured with HCoV-OC43 spike peptides, sampled after COVID-19 vaccination. Subset given: HCoV-OC43 spike overlapping peptide pool stimulation. These receptors all come from a human donor who received a COVID-19 vaccine.

This clone was seen a few times. The rearrangement joins TRBV2 to TRBJ2-7, with D hard to call. Germline CDR1 reads SNHLY; CDR2 reads FYNNEI. V shed 6 bases and J shed 3 bases, with 3 bases lying between them. This CDR3 region has 10 residues. Here the CDR3 DNA reads TGTGCCAGCAGATTCTACGAGCAGTACGTC. Translated, it gives CASRFYEQYV.

The genes are TRBV2 and TRBJ1-5, with D possibly TRBD1 on 5 matching bases. The CDR3 has 15 residues. Looked up from germline, CDR1 is SNHLY and CDR2 is FYNNEI. V lost 1 base, J lost 7 bases, and 14 bases lay in between. The CDR3 protein is CASSEEWDRLQPQHF. The DNA of the CDR3 is TGTGCCAGCAGTGAAGAGTGGGACCGGCTGCAGCCCCAGCATTTT.

The rearrangement uses TRBV12-3 or TRBV12-4 and TRBJ1-6; D unclear. V lost 6 bases and J lost 8, with 11 bases in between. The CDR3 has 13 residues. The CDR3 region is CASSRRLDSPLHF. Here the CDR3 DNA reads TGTGCCAGCAGCCGTAGACTGGATTCACCCCTCCACTTT.

The chain recombines TRBV7-7 with TRBJ2-3; 11 bases are a match to TRBD1. This CDR3 is built from 15 residues. J was trimmed by 2 bases and V by 4 bases; bases with no gene match: 2. Per germline, CDR1 SSHAT and CDR2 FNYEAQ (reference sequence). CDR3 loop: CASSSGQGATDTQYF. In DNA form, the CDR3 reads TGTGCCAGCAGCTCTGGACAGGGGGCCACAGATACGCAGTATTTT.

The J gene is TRBJ2-3, the V gene TRBV19; TRBD1 agrees at 9 bases. The germline V gene encodes CDR1 LNHDA and CDR2 SQIVND (reference sequence). This CDR3 contains 15 residues. The J segment lost 4 bases and the V segment lost 10 bases, leaving 12 bases of the junction unmatched. The CDR3 sequence is CATQTGTGIPDTQYF. CDR3 DNA sequence: TGTGCCACCCAGACCGGGACAGGGATCCCAGATACGCAGTATTTT.

The CDR3 coding sequence is TGCGCCAGCAGCCAAGATTGGGGTAGCGGTAGGCCAGATACGCAGTATTTT. It specifies CASSQDWGSGRPDTQYF. The chain joins TRBV4-3 to TRBJ2-3; TRBD2 might be the D (6 bases). The V gene lost 0 bases and the J gene lost 4 bases, with 17 bases spanning the gap. This CDR3 has 17 amino acids. CDR1 is LGHNA and CDR2 is YSLEER in the germline V gene.

The chain is built from TRBV4-1 and TRBJ2-7; TRBD1 agrees at 8 bases. CDR1 MGHRA and CDR2 YSYEKL come from the germline V gene. V lost 0 bases and J lost 0; bases outside the gene matches: 7. CDR3 length equals 17 residues. As DNA, the CDR3 is TGCGCCAGCAGCCAAGAGACCGGGACAGGTAGCTCCTACGAGCAGTACGTC. Translation: CASSQETGTGSSYEQYV.

This chain uses TRBV5-6 with TRBJ2-7; 9 bases match TRBD1. The germline V gene has CDR1 SGHDT and CDR2 YYEEEE. The CDR3 loop spans 15 amino acids. With V trimmed by 0 bases and J by 4 bases, 5 bases remained unmatched. CDR3 protein: CASSLDGQGIYEQYV. CDR3 nucleotide sequence: TGTGCCAGCAGCTTGGATGGACAGGGGATTTACGAGCAGTACGTC.

The V gene is TRBV11-2, the J gene TRBJ1-1, with D tentatively TRBD1 (6 bases). Germline values: CDR1 SGHAT, CDR2 FQNNGV. V was shortened by 6 bases and J by 1 base, with 12 bases between the two germline ends. This CDR3 comprises 14 residues. The CDR3 reads CASRFTGPNTEAFF. CDR3 sequence (DNA): TGTGCCAGCAGGTTTACAGGGCCGAACACTGAAGCTTTCTTT.